The T cell receptor beta chain described here comes from a study of blood T cell repertoires in COVID-19. Looking at the study overall: COVID-19 samples from acute and convalescent phases originated in the United States, Italy and Spain. In each case, the material was cDNA or gDNA derived from T cells, B-cell-depleted T cells, or PBMCs.

This CDR3 spans 13 amino acids. The V and J ends lost 3 bases and 4 bases respectively, with 10 bases between them. The germline gives CDR1 SGDLS, CDR2 YYNGEE. The authors' processing: Amplifying reference gene primers gave estimates of nucleated cell counts. Using immunoSEQ multiplex PCR, the repertoire was profiled, and TCRdb retains in-frame clones only, with some absent. V and J calls and clone size are those listed in that table; D and trimming were worked out from the DNA. The sample carries tens of thousands of clones, more than 85% recorded once. This chain uses TRBV9 with TRBJ1-1, with TRBD1 as a possible D gene (5 bases). The sequence came from a man in his 60s with active or convalescent COVID-19. Sequencing was carried out using peripheral blood. CDR3 in amino acids: CASSAWGGTEAFF. CDR3 DNA: TGTGCCAGCAGCGCATGGGGGGGCACTGAAGCTTTCTTT.